The rows below give T cell receptor beta chains drawn from one sample of a study of CD8 T cells in Susac syndrome. TCRdb re-called the immunoSEQ multiplex PCR reads with MiXCR, one entry per CDR3 protein. The sample lists 53,000 or so distinct CDR3 sequences; 93% were seen once. The specimen sequenced was CD8+ T cells from PBMCs. These receptors all stem from a human donor in good health. CDR3s include the opening cysteine and the closing phenylalanine or tryptophan. The D gene is left open where the match is weak. The listing skips clone size in some rows; elsewhere it reads once, few, many or a size class.

>TRBV5-8|-|-|TRBJ2-5
TGTGCCAGCCTCCTAGGAGAGACCCAGTACTTC
CASLLGETQYF
>TRBV18|-|-|TRBJ1-2
TGTGCCAGCTCTCCGACGGCGGATACTAACTATGGCTACACCTTC
CASSPTADTNYGYTF
>TRBV2|-|-|TRBJ2-2
TGTGCCACCCCGCGAGAGTGGGACACCGGGGAGCTGTTTTTT
CATPREWDTGELFF
>TRBV4-2|-|-|TRBJ2-5
TGTGCCAGCAGCCACCCCGGCAGCGCTCAAGAGACCCAGTACTTC
CASSHPGSAQETQYF
>TRBV30|-|TRBD2|TRBJ2-1
TGTGCCTGGAGTCCGACGAGCGGGAGGGCCCCCGACAATGAGCAGTTCTTC
CAWSPTSGRAPDNEQFF
>TRBV19|few|-|TRBJ2-7
TGTGCCAGTAGTATAGCTGGCGGTTCCTACGAGCAGTACTTC
CASSIAGGSYEQYF
>TRBV2|-|-|TRBJ2-7
TGTGCCAGCAGTGAAGCGCTCGCGGGAACCTACGAGCAGTACTTC
CASSEALAGTYEQYF
>TRBV13|-|-|TRBJ1-4
TGTGCCAGCAGCTTAGAGGGTACGGGTGAAAAACTGTTTTTT
CASSLEGTGEKLFF
>TRBV27|once|TRBD1|TRBJ2-7
TGTGCCAGCGGGCCGGGACAGAACTACGAGCAGTACTTC
CASGPGQNYEQYF
>TRBV3-1|-|-|TRBJ2-4
TGTGCCAGCAGCTACCCCTGGAAGGGGGAAAACATTCAGTACTTC
CASSYPWKGENIQYF
>TRBV4-1|-|-|TRBJ2-2
TGCGCCAGCAGCCAAGAAACCGGGGAGCTGTTTTTT
CASSQETGELFF
>TRBV28|-|-|TRBJ2-5
TGTGCCAGCAGTTCTAATGCGGAGGGCCGTGAGACCCAGTACTTC
CASSSNAEGRETQYF
>TRBV4-1|-|TRBD1|TRBJ1-4
TGCGCCAGCAGCCACACAGGGGGTGCTGAAAAACTGTTTTTT
CASSHTGGAEKLFF
>TRBV20-1|once|TRBD1|TRBJ2-7
TGCAGTTCTCCGGGACAGGGGTACGAGCAGTACTTC
CSSPGQGYEQYF
>TRBV28|-|-|TRBJ1-1
TGTGCCAGCAGGGGGACACTCGAGGGGTTCTCTGAAGCTTTCTTT
CASRGTLEGFSEAFF
>TRBV23-1|-|TRBD1|TRBJ2-2
TGCGCCAGCAGTCCTCCGGACAGGGGAGAAACCGGGGAGCTGTTTTTT
CASSPPDRGETGELFF
>TRBV30|-|TRBD2|TRBJ2-1
TGTGCCTGGAACGTGGGCGGGAGCGGGGATGAGCAGTTCTTC
CAWNVGGSGDEQFF
>TRBV28|-|-|TRBJ1-1
TGTGCCAGCAGCCTTCCCGGCAGGGCAGGGGAAGCTTTCTTT
CASSLPGRAGEAFF
>TRBV7-9|-|-|TRBJ2-1
TGTGCCAGCAGCTCCCGCGGGGGCACTGAGCAGTTCTTC
CASSSRGGTEQFF
>TRBV2|few|-|TRBJ2-7
TGTGCCAGCAGTGTAGTAGAGGGGCGCCCCTACGAGCAGTACTTC
CASSVVEGRPYEQYF
>TRBV7-8|-|-|TRBJ2-3
TGTGCCAGCAGCCTAATGGGGCCGACAGATACGCAGTATTTT
CASSLMGPTDTQYF
>TRBV29-1|-|-|TRBJ2-7
TGCAGCGTACCAATTGATGGCAGGGCCTTCGAGCAGTACTTC
CSVPIDGRAFEQYF
>TRBV28|-|-|TRBJ2-7
TGTGCCAGCAGCTCCTTTATTGTCAGGGGCTCCTACGAGCAGTACTTC
CASSSFIVRGSYEQYF
>TRBV30|once|-|TRBJ2-3
TGTGCCTGGAGTGTAAGGGAGCCGGGAGATACGCAGTATTTT
CAWSVREPGDTQYF
>TRBV27|-|TRBD1|TRBJ2-6
TGTGCCAGCAGTTTCTCCCCCGACAGGGGCGCTAGCTCTGGGGCCAACGTCCTGACTTTC
CASSFSPDRGASSGANVLTF
>TRBV2|-|-|TRBJ2-7
TGTGCCAGCAGTGAGACGGGACCAACCTACGAGCAGTACTTC
CASSETGPTYEQYF
>TRBV5-4|-|-|TRBJ1-2
TGTGCCAGCAGCTTGGAAGGGCAGCTTGGCTACACCTTC
CASSLEGQLGYTF
>TRBV5-1|-|-|TRBJ2-7
TGCGCCAGCACCGATAGGGGCTACGAGCAGTACTTC
CASTDRGYEQYF
>TRBV28|once|TRBD1|TRBJ1-4
TGTGCCAGCAGTTTAGTCGACAGGGGCGCTAATGAAAAACTGTTTTTT
CASSLVDRGANEKLFF
>TRBV7-9|-|TRBD1|TRBJ2-7
TGTGCCAGCAGCTCATACCAGGGGGTAGCTACGGGTGAGCAGTACTTC
CASSSYQGVATGEQYF
>TRBV29-1|few|-|TRBJ2-7
TGCAGCGTTGGAGAGGGAGCCTACGAGCAGTACTTC
CSVGEGAYEQYF
>TRBV7-9|-|TRBD1|TRBJ1-1
TGTGCCAGCAGCTATACGACAGGGGGCGAAGCTTTCTTT
CASSYTTGGEAFF
>TRBV27|-|-|TRBJ2-7
TGTGCCAGCAGTTTGGCTAGCGAGCCTGACGAGCAGTACTTC
CASSLASEPDEQYF
>TRBV13|-|-|TRBJ2-1
TGTGCCAGCAGCTCCAGGAGGAATGAGCAGTTCTTC
CASSSRRNEQFF
>TRBV27|-|-|TRBJ1-2
TGTGCCAGCAGTTTAGCCGGTCCCTATGGCTACACCTTC
CASSLAGPYGYTF
>TRBV27|-|TRBD2|TRBJ2-7
TGTGCCAGCAAGGACGGGGGGTCCTACGAGCAGTACTTC
CASKDGGSYEQYF
>TRBV28|-|TRBD1|TRBJ1-5
TGTGCCAGCAGCCCCGACAGGGTTAGCAATCAGCCCCAGCATTTT
CASSPDRVSNQPQHF
>TRBV19|-|TRBD2|TRBJ2-2
TGTGCCAGTAGTATAGAAGTAGCGGGTAACTTGTGGACCGGGGAGCTGTTTTTT
CASSIEVAGNLWTGELFF
>TRBV20-1|-|TRBD2|TRBJ2-7
TGCAGTGCGTTCGGACTAGCGGGCGATATCTACGAGCAGTACTTC
CSAFGLAGDIYEQYF
>TRBV27|-|TRBD1|TRBJ2-7
TGTGCCAGCAGTTTATTAGTGGGACAGGGGGTCTACGAGCAGTACTTC
CASSLLVGQGVYEQYF
>TRBV4-1|-|-|TRBJ1-2
TGCGCCAGCAGCCAAGAAAGTTTCAATGTGGGATATGGCTACACCTTC
CASSQESFNVGYGYTF
>TRBV29-1|-|-|TRBJ2-3
TGCAGCGTAGTGGGCGGCTCGGGCTTCACAGATACGCAGTATTTT
CSVVGGSGFTDTQYF
>TRBV5-1|-|-|TRBJ1-2
TGCGCCAGCAGCTTGGAGATAGGGAACTATGGCTACACCTTC
CASSLEIGNYGYTF
>TRBV28|-|-|TRBJ2-7
TGTGCCAGCAGTTTAGGCCCAGCTAGCGCGGAACCCTACGAGCAGTACTTC
CASSLGPASAEPYEQYF
>TRBV7-9|-|-|TRBJ1-4
TGTGCCAGCAGCGGATCACAGGGAAGGGATGAAAAACTGTTTTTT
CASSGSQGRDEKLFF
>TRBV7-2|-|-|TRBJ2-5
TGTGCCAGCAGCTACATTGGGACCCAGTACTTC
CASSYIGTQYF
>TRBV29-1|-|-|TRBJ2-7
TGCAGCGTTGCAGACGGCTCCTCGGGGGTTTCCGAGCAGTACTTC
CSVADGSSGVSEQYF
>TRBV20-1|-|-|TRBJ2-3
TGCAGTGCTAGAGATCTGGGGCTCGCAGATACGCAGTATTTT
CSARDLGLADTQYF
>TRBV29-1|-|-|TRBJ2-2
TGCAGCGCGCAGGGGAACGGGGAGCTGTTTTTT
CSAQGNGELFF
>TRBV10-3|-|-|TRBJ2-1
TGTGCCATCAGTGATACCGGGGGTGACAATGAGCAGTTCTTC
CAISDTGGDNEQFF
>TRBV29-1|-|-|TRBJ2-7
TGCAGCGTTGGGTCACAGGTCAACTACGAGCAGTACTTC
CSVGSQVNYEQYF
>TRBV2|-|-|TRBJ2-3
TGTGCCAGCGTGCAGGGTCCAGGGGATACGCAGTATTTT
CASVQGPGDTQYF
>TRBV18|-|-|TRBJ2-7
TGTGCCAGCTCACCGGACGGCTACGAGCAGTACTTC
CASSPDGYEQYF
>TRBV24-1|-|-|TRBJ2-5
TGTGCCACCAGTGGTTTACAAGAGACCCAGTACTTC
CATSGLQETQYF